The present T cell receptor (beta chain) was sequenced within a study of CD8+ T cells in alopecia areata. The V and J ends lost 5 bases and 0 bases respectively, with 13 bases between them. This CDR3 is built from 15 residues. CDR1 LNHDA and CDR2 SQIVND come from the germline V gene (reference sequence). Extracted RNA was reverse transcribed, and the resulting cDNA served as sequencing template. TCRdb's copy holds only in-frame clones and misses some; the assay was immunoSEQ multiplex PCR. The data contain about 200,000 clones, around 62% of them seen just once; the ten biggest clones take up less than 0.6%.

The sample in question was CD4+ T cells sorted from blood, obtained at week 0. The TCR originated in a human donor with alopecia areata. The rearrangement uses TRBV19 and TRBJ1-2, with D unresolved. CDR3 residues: CASSVPSRANYGYTF. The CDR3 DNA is TGTGCCAGTAGTGTGCCCTCCCGAGCTAACTATGGCTACACCTTC.